This TCR beta chain was recorded in a study of shared clonotypes between healthy human individuals. Points on this clone: Its target is unknown.

Study results and caveats: When compared with the clonotypes that were shared by all four sorted-subset donors, the non-shared clonotypes turned out to have lower generation probabilities.

This table comes from immunoSEQ multiplex PCR, and its TCRdb copy is limited to in-frame clones, with some not included. The table has about a million clones, roughly 80% seen once. The CDR3 totals 16 residues. V trimming: 5 bases; J trimming: 6 bases; junction bases outside the gene matches: 15. CDR1 is SGHAT and CDR2 is FQNNGV in the germline V gene. The chain carries TRBV11-2 and TRBJ2-7, with TRBD1 identical over 8 bases. Sequencing input: memory CD4+ T cells from PBMCs. Subset: CD45RA-negative fraction. The receptor's source is a man younger than 30 in good health. Some clones in this sample may be carry-over from other donors' samples. The CDR3 DNA reads as TGTGCCAGCAGCCCACTCCAGGGGGCAGACCTTGGCGAGCAGTACTTC. Its translation: CASSPLQGADLGEQYF.